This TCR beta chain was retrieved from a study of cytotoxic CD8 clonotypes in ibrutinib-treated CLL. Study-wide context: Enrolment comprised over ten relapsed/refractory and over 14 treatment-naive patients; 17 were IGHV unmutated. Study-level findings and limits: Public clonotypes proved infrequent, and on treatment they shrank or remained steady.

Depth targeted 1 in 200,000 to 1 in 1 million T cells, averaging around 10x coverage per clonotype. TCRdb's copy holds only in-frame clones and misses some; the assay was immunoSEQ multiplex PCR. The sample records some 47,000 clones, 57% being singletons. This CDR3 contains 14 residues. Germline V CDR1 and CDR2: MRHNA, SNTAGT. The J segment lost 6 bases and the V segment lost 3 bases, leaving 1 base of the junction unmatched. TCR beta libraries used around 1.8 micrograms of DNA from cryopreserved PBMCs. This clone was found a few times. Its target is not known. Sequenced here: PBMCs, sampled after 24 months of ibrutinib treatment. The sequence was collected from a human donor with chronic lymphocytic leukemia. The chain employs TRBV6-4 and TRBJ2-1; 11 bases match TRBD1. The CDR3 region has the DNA TGTGCCAGCAGTGAGGGGACAGGGGGCAATGAGCAGTTCTTC. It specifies CASSEGTGGNEQFF.